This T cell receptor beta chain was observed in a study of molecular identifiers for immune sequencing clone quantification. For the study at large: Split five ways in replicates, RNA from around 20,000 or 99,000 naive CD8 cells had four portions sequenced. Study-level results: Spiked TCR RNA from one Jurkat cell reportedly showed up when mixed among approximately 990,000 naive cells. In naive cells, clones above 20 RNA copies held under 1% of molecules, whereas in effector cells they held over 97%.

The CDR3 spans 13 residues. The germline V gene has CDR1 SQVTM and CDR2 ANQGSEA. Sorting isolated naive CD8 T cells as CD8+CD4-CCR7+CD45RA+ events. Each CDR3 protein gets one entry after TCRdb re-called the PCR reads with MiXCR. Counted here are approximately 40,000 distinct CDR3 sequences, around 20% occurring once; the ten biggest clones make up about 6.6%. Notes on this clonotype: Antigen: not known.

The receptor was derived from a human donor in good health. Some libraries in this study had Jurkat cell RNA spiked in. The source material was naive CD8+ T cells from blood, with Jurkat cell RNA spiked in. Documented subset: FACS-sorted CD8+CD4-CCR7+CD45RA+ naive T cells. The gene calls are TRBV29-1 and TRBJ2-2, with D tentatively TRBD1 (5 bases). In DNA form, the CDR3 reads TGCAGTTTTCAATCAGGGTACACCGGGGAGCTGTTTTTT. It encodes CSFQSGYTGELFF.